Listed below are T cell receptor beta chains from one sample, sequenced in a study of high-grade serous ovarian cancer treatment subgroups. Generated by immunoSEQ multiplex PCR, the TCRdb table keeps only in-frame clones and is missing some. The table records about 28,000 clones, 84% of them present only once. The sample was tumor tissue. These receptors were collected from a human donor with high-grade serous ovarian cancer. Both conserved end residues are part of each CDR3. The D gene is left open where the match is weak. Expanded clones are given a class, and other clones once, few, many or no size at all.

d_call | j_call | cdr3_length | clone_size | v_call | cdr3_nt | cdr3_aa
- | TRBJ2-5 | 13 | - | TRBV14 | TGTGCCAGCAGCCTCGAGAGACGAGAGACCCAGTACTTC | CASSLERRETQYF
TRBD2 | TRBJ2-1 | 14 | - | TRBV7-8 | TGTGCCAGCAGCTTATCCCGGGGGGAGGGTGAGCAGTTCTTC | CASSLSRGEGEQFF
TRBD2 | TRBJ2-6 | 16 | few | TRBV30 | TGTGCCTTGACTAGCGGGAGCCTGGGGGGGGCCAACGTCCTGACTTTC | CALTSGSLGGANVLTF
TRBD1 | TRBJ1-1 | 16 | - | TRBV7-8 | TGTGCCAGCAGCCCGCGGGACAGGGGGATGAACACTGAAGCTTTCTTT | CASSPRDRGMNTEAFF
- | TRBJ1-1 | 13 | once | TRBV13 | TGTGCCAGCAGCCCCCGGCGGGGCGCTGAAGCTTTCTTT | CASSPRRGAEAFF
- | TRBJ1-5 | 15 | - | TRBV15 | TGTGCCACCAGCAGCGCCTATCAGGGGAATCAGCCCCAGCATTTT | CATSSAYQGNQPQHF
- | TRBJ1-1 | 15 | - | TRBV6-5 | TGTGCCAGCGTGGATACTGGGTGGCAGGAGCATAAAGCTTTCTTT | CASVDTGWQEHKAFF
TRBD2 | TRBJ2-7 | 16 | - | TRBV19 | TGTGCCAGTAGTATCGTGTCTAGCGGAATCCGCTACGAGCAGTACTTC | CASSIVSSGIRYEQYF
- | TRBJ1-1 | 12 | - | TRBV27 | TGTGCCAGCAGGGGGGACGGAAATGAAGCTTTCTTT | CASRGDGNEAFF
- | TRBJ2-2 | 16 | once | TRBV5-1 | TGCGCCAGCAGCTTGGAGGGGGGGGCGGACACCGGGGAGCTGTTTTTT | CASSLEGGADTGELFF
TRBD2 | TRBJ2-5 | 14 | - | TRBV5-1 | TGCGCCAGCAGCTTGGGGCGGGAGAGGGAGACCCAGTACTTC | CASSLGRERETQYF
- | TRBJ2-5 | 14 | - | TRBV27 | TGTGCCAGCAGTTTTATGTTGACAGAAGAGACCCAGTACTTC | CASSFMLTEETQYF
- | TRBJ2-1 | 15 | - | TRBV6-5 | TGTGCCAGCAGTCGGACAGAGACCTCCTACAATGAGCAGTTCTTC | CASSRTETSYNEQFF
TRBD2 | TRBJ2-1 | 16 | - | TRBV27 | TGTGCCAGCAGTTCCATTAGCGGGCGCTCATACAATGAGCAGTTCTTC | CASSSISGRSYNEQFF
- | TRBJ2-4 | 13 | - | TRBV28 | TGTGCCAGCACACCCCGGTCCAAAAACATTCAGTACTTC | CASTPRSKNIQYF
TRBD1 | TRBJ1-5 | 15 | - | TRBV12-5 | TGTGCTAGTGGCCAGACAGGGAAGGGGCATCAGCCCCAGCATTTT | CASGQTGKGHQPQHF
- | TRBJ1-1 | 13 | few | TRBV5-1 | TGCGCCAGCAGCTTCAGCGGGAACACTGAAGCTTTCTTT | CASSFSGNTEAFF
TRBD2 | TRBJ2-5 | 16 | - | TRBV10-3 | TGTGCCATCAGTGACCGACTAGCGGGAGGGCCGGAGACCCAGTACTTC | CAISDRLAGGPETQYF